One and the same sample provided the 14 T cell receptor beta chains below, sequenced in a study of identical twins. TCRdb redid the calling of the 5' RACE reads with MiXCR, one entry per CDR3 protein. This repertoire shows hundreds of thousands of distinct CDR3 sequences, around 24% found once; its top ten account for 2.9%. The same sample was also used in a study of T cells expressing NK-cell markers.

Material: CD4+ T cells sorted from blood. Every receptor here comes from a young woman in good health.

This clonotype was seen a few times. The chain uses TRBV7-2 and TRBJ2-7; no firm D call. CDR3 length: 13 residues. Trimming shortened V by 5 bases and J by 6 bases, and 14 bases separated the two germline ends. Per the germline V gene, CDR1 is SGHTA and CDR2 is FQGNSA. CDR3 region: CASSPGRRAEQYF. CDR3 DNA: TGTGCCAGCAGCCCCGGGCGCCGAGCCGAGCAGTACTTC.

Ten or more counts support this clonotype. The V gene is TRBV11-2, the J gene TRBJ1-2, with 9 bases identical to TRBD1. Trimming cost V 5 bases and J 7 bases; bases outside gene matches: 8. In germline, CDR1 is SGHAT, CDR2 FQNNGV. The CDR3 contains 14 residues. CDR3 DNA: TGTGCCAGCAGCCCTTGGACAGGGGAGGGTGGCTACACCTTC. It encodes CASSPWTGEGGYTF.

The chain recombines TRBV7-8 with TRBJ2-1; D may be TRBD2 (6 bases). In germline, CDR1 is SGHVS, CDR2 FQNEAQ. This CDR3 has 16 amino acids. The V gene lost 6 bases and the J gene lost 9 bases, with 24 bases spanning the gap. In nucleotides, the CDR3 is TGTGCCAGCAGGAGGGTCCCGGGACTCACCCCCGGTGAGCAGTTCTTC. It codes for CASRRVPGLTPGEQFF.

The chain has TRBV3-1 and TRBJ1-1; the D gene is possibly TRBD1 (5 bases). This CDR3 is built from 12 residues. Germline CDR1 is LGHDT and CDR2 is YNNKEL (reference sequence). Trimming took 6 bases from V and 7 from J, leaving 12 bases between them. Here the CDR3 reads CASSRDAHEAFF. The CDR3 nucleotides read TGTGCCAGCAGTCGGGACGCCCATGAAGCTTTCTTT.

The sample holds a few counts of this clonotype. The V and J genes are TRBV14 and TRBJ1-1, with a tentative D call TRBD1 (5 bases). CDR3 size: 15 residues. V gave up 2 bases and J gave up 1 base, with 11 bases separating them. In germline, CDR1 is SGHDN, CDR2 FVKESK. The CDR3 sequence is CASSQRAGWNTEAFF. The CDR3 coding sequence is TGTGCCAGCAGCCAAAGAGCAGGGTGGAACACTGAAGCTTTCTTT.

This clonotype appeared once. This chain connects TRBV6-1 to TRBJ2-7; TRBD1 aligns across 12 bases. The CDR3 loop spans 13 amino acids. Germline V gene data show CDR1 as MNHNS and CDR2 as SASEGT. Trimming removed 6 bases from V and 13 bases from J; junction bases left unmatched: 10. This CDR3 reads CASSLTGTGGQYF. The CDR3 coding sequence is TGTGCCAGCAGCCTGACCGGGACAGGGGGCCAATACTTC.

V is TRBV12-3 or TRBV12-4 and J is TRBJ2-2, with 7 bases lining up with TRBD1. The CDR3 totals 15 residues. V shed 6 bases and J 7 bases; nucleotides not matched to a gene: 11. The CDR3 DNA reads TGTGCCAGCAGGAACCCGCATGGACAGGACGGGGAGCTGTTTTTT. This sequence encodes CASRNPHGQDGELFF.

This clonotype was counted only a few times. In nucleotides, the CDR3 is TGCGCCAGCAGCCAGGACAGAGGAGAAAAACTGTTTTTT. Translating it yields CASSQDRGEKLFF. The rearrangement uses TRBV5-1 and TRBJ1-4; TRBD1 is a possible D gene (6 bases). The CDR3 totals 13 residues. Looked up from germline, CDR1 is SGHRS and CDR2 is YFSETQ. The germline V and J ends were trimmed by 4 bases and 8 bases, with 12 bases remaining between them.

The chain recombines TRBV7-9 with TRBJ2-1; 7 bases match TRBD2. Trimming at V came to 2 bases and at J to 2 bases, leaving 3 bases not matched to a gene. Germline assignment: CDR1 SEHNR and CDR2 FQNEAQ (reference sequence). The CDR3 has 15 amino acids. CDR3 amino acids: CASSLTGRTYNEQFF. The CDR3 nucleotides are TGTGCCAGCAGCTTAACCGGGAGGACCTACAATGAGCAGTTCTTC.

This clonotype was recorded a few times. Sequence at one end of the junction differs from germline and may be a read error. The chain is built from TRBV7-9 and TRBJ2-1, with TRBD2 matching 9 bases. Germline V gene lookup returns CDR1 SEHNR and CDR2 FQNEAQ (reference sequence). There are 15 residues in the CDR3. The CDR3 sequence: CASSLAGAHYNEQFF. The CDR3 nucleotides read TGTGCCAGCAGTTTAGCGGGAGCCCATTACAATGAGCAGTTCTTC.

This clonotype turned up a few times. The rearrangement uses TRBV5-1 and TRBJ2-7; unclear D gene. This CDR3 is 12 amino acids long. Trimming removed 1 base from V and 4 bases from J, with 6 bases in between. The V gene's germline CDR1 is SGHRS and CDR2 YFSETQ. In DNA form, the CDR3 reads TGCGCCAGCAGCTTGAATGAGTACGAGCAGTACTTC. Encoded protein: CASSLNEYEQYF.

This clonotype was seen a few times. This chain uses TRBV6-5 with TRBJ2-7, with 11 nucleotides matching TRBD2. CDR3 length: 15 amino acids. The J segment lost 6 bases and the V segment lost 1 base, leaving 5 bases of the junction unmatched. CDR1 is MNHEY, CDR2 SVGAGI, per germline. The CDR3 is CASSYLAGGPIEQYF. Written as DNA, the CDR3 is TGTGCCAGCAGTTACTTAGCGGGAGGGCCGATCGAGCAGTACTTC.

The chain carries TRBV19 and TRBJ2-3, with D perhaps matching TRBD2 (6 bases). Trimming stripped 9 bases from V and 4 bases from J, with 20 bases between. CDR3 size: 15 residues. Per germline, CDR1 LNHDA and CDR2 SQIVND (reference sequence). The CDR3 coding sequence is TGTGCCAGCAGGAGAGTCCCACTAGCTGCAGATACGCAGTATTTT. This codes for CASRRVPLAADTQYF.

The chain carries TRBV12-3 or TRBV12-4 and TRBJ1-6, with D tentatively TRBD1 (5 bases). The CDR3 consists of 14 residues. The ends were cut back, 3 bases at V and 9 bases at J, with 12 bases in the middle. This CDR3 reads CASSLGDHGSPLHF. CDR3 nucleotide sequence: TGTGCCAGCAGTTTGGGGGACCATGGTTCACCCCTCCACTTT.